The rows below give T cell receptor beta chains drawn from one sample of a study of patients and donors after allogeneic stem cell transplantation. MiXCR, run by TCRdb on the RT-PCR reads, gives a single entry per CDR3 protein. Here the sample spans approximately 170,000 distinct CDR3 sequences, approximately 25% being singletons. The sequenced sample consisted of blood, either unsorted or a sorted T cell fraction (not recorded which). These receptors were collected from a human donor who was either an allogeneic HSCT recipient or a stem cell or donor lymphocyte infusion donor (not recorded which). It is not recorded whose cells these are; they may come from a transplant donor. Each CDR3 is given with its conserved first and last residue. For some rows the clone size is stated as once, few or many, or as a class when expanded; others skip it.

j_call v_call cdr3_length clone_size cdr3_aa
TRBJ1-1 TRBV28 13 many CASGLTVKMGAFF
TRBJ2-7 TRBV7-7 17 . CASSPGKIIGPLYEQYF
TRBJ2-1 TRBV29-1 12 few CSVVPGAGEQFF
TRBJ2-7 TRBV11-3 15 few CASSPRGQNSYEQYF
TRBJ1-2 TRBV14 15 . CASSQEWSLSGGYTF
TRBJ1-1 TRBV27 11 few CASNHGLEAFF
TRBJ2-7 TRBV9 15 few CASSPQGASSYEQYF
TRBJ2-7 TRBV7-9 16 . CASSSGGAGTLYEQYF
TRBJ1-6 TRBV4-3 16 few CASSQEYYPRGSPLHF
TRBJ2-1 TRBV12-3/TRBV12-4 15 . CASSLRLAGGNEQFF
TRBJ1-6 TRBV3-1 17 . CASSQDFLRSYNSPLHF
TRBJ1-5 TRBV5-6 16 . CASSLSATGLNQPQHF
TRBJ2-5 TRBV4-1 16 . CASSPKIPGGQETQYF
TRBJ2-3 TRBV5-1 11 . CASTGQGNKYF
TRBJ2-5 TRBV27 12 . CARGTRKETQYF
TRBJ1-2 TRBV4-2 15 few CASSQDWGEAGGYTF
TRBJ2-7 TRBV4-1 15 . CASSQDRGQGYEQYF
TRBJ1-4 TRBV2 14 few CASRTGSTNEKLFF
TRBJ2-2 TRBV12-3/TRBV12-4 15 . CASSWEPWGTGELFF
TRBJ1-6 TRBV2 12 few CASSDENSPLHF
TRBJ2-5 TRBV5-1 14 . CASSLTLKQETQYF
TRBJ1-2 TRBV3-1 16 . CASTSDGWQGPYGYTF
TRBJ1-2 TRBV11-3 16 few CASSLVSGRTNYGYTF
TRBJ1-2 TRBV7-8 17 many CASSPPYNTGSDYGYTF
TRBJ2-3 TRBV20-1 14 few CSGVAGPYTDTQYF
TRBJ2-1 TRBV5-8 14 few CASSLYRTGNEQFF
TRBJ1-1 TRBV12-3/TRBV12-4 14 few CASSGQGRFRVAFF
TRBJ1-2 TRBV4-3 15 few CASSQEVRYLYGYTF
TRBJ2-1 TRBV15 16 once CATSRVLAGFYNEQFF
TRBJ1-4 TRBV4-3 14 many CASSPRTGDEKLFF
TRBJ2-3 TRBV5-1 14 . CASSGRKSTDTQYF
TRBJ1-1 TRBV6-5 19 . CASSPGGPQVPLVSREAFF
TRBJ2-7 TRBV4-1 14 few CASSQIDSFSEQYF
TRBJ1-2 TRBV21-1 15 . CASSTHRDSHYGYTF
TRBJ1-4 TRBV4-2 17 many CASSTRDRGRLNEKLFF
TRBJ1-2 TRBV29-1 13 few CSVVRAANYGYTF
TRBJ2-7 TRBV29-1 11 . CSVRTGYEQYF
TRBJ1-1 TRBV5-1 19 . CASSLLASVSQRQDTEAFF
TRBJ2-5 TRBV4-2 15 many CASSQDLVSEETQYF
TRBJ2-7 TRBV12-3/TRBV12-4 13 . CASSLWDPYEQYF
TRBJ1-2 TRBV10-3 14 . CAIKGRAINYGYTF
TRBJ1-5 TRBV5-1 14 many CASSLNSLDQPQHF